This T cell receptor beta chain emerged from a study of shared clonotypes between healthy human individuals. The CDR3 totals 11 residues. Trimming left V 8 bases short and J 12 bases short, with 14 bases between. The germline V gene encodes CDR1 MNHEY and CDR2 SVGAGI. Worth noting for this clone: Its antigen is undetermined.

The study, taken as a whole, reports: An effect of sequencing depth on clonotype sharing among donors was expected. Blood was the sole source, and tissue repertoires probably differ. Memory subsets generally showed lower estimated richness than naive subsets.

Produced via immunoSEQ multiplex PCR; TCRdb's table is partial and in-frame only. This sample yields nearly 1,000,000 clones, of which 60% to 85% are seen a single time; approximately 1.5% belongs to the top ten. Nashville, Tennessee was home to all donors, each a Caucasian adult. The TCR originated in a young man in good health. The chain recombines TRBV6-5 with TRBJ2-1; the D gene is possibly TRBD1 (5 bases). Sequencing was carried out using memory CD4+ T cells sorted from blood. Noted subset: CD45RA-negative fraction. The CDR3 spells CASRGTQGQFF. The CDR3 DNA is TGTGCCAGCCGAGGCACCCAGGGGCAGTTCTTC.